This T cell receptor beta chain was sequenced for a study of molecular identifiers for immune sequencing clone quantification. The CDR3 totals 14 residues. CDR1 and CDR2 from the germline V gene are SQVTM and ANQGSEA. V lost 3 bases to trimming and J lost 3 bases, with 14 bases between them. TCRdb passed the PCR reads through MiXCR, listing each CDR3 protein once. Among about 300,000 distinct CDR3 sequences listed, about a fifth were seen once. This clonotype was seen ten or more times. Sample: naive CD8+ T cells from blood, with Jurkat cell RNA spiked in. The subset: FACS-sorted CD8+CD4-CCR7+CD45RA+ naive T cells. V gene TRBV29-1 combines with J gene TRBJ2-5; D assignment may be TRBD1 or TRBD2 (5 bases each). The sequence was collected from a human donor in good health. Some libraries in this study had Jurkat cell RNA spiked in. The CDR3 sequence is CSVEGPGPEETQYF. As DNA, the CDR3 is TGCAGCGTTGAGGGGCCGGGACCGGAAGAGACCCAGTACTTC.